Following are 29 T cell receptor beta chains from one sample sequenced in a study of CD8+CD57+ T cells in acquired aplastic anemia. The patients chosen for sequencing had shown expansion of CD8+CD57+ cells (detected by flow cytometry). Using genomic DNA as the template, TCR beta VDJ and CDR3 profiling was carried out. Using its own MiXCR run on the reads, TCRdb lists one record per CDR3 protein. Here the sample spans under 500,000 distinct CDR3 sequences, roughly a third being singletons. Sequencing was done on a sample of sorted CD4+, CD8+, or CD8+CD57+ T cells (not recorded which) from PBMCs. The receptors derive from a human donor with aplastic anemia.

V and J are TRBV6-1 and TRBJ2-7, with TRBD2 identical over 8 bases. V shed 6 bases and J 2 bases; nucleotides not matched to a gene: 9. The CDR3 spans 15 residues. The germline V gene has CDR1 MNHNS and CDR2 SASEGT. The CDR3 reads CASRTYGTRPYEQYF. The DNA for the CDR3 is TGTGCCAGCAGGACTTACGGGACTAGACCCTACGAGCAGTACTTC.

This chain joins TRBV9 and TRBJ1-4, with 8 bases lining up with TRBD1. Germline assignment: CDR1 SGDLS and CDR2 YYNGEE. Unmatched junction bases numbered 9, after V lost 7 bases and J lost 7 bases. This CDR3 contains 14 residues. CDR3 coding DNA: TGTGCCAGCCTCGCGACAGGGGATTGTGAAAAACTGTTTTTT. Amino acid sequence: CASLATGDCEKLFF.

This chain joins TRBV20-1 and TRBJ1-5; tentative D call: TRBD1 (5 bases). Per the germline V gene, CDR1 is DFQATT and CDR2 is SNEGSKA (reference sequence). V dropped 0 bases and J dropped 2 bases, with 20 bases sitting between them. The CDR3 contains 18 residues. This CDR3 reads CSARDGIEGVGRNQPQHF. Written as DNA, the CDR3 is TGCAGTGCTAGAGATGGGATAGAAGGGGTCGGTCGCAATCAGCCCCAGCATTTT.

A remark on this clonotype: A much larger clone sits a single nucleotide away, making a read error possible. The chain links TRBV9 to TRBJ2-6; TRBD1 matches at 9 bases. The junction had 12 bases not matched to a gene; V was cut back by 4 bases and J by 4 bases. The germline V gene has CDR1 SGDLS and CDR2 YYNGEE. The CDR3 extends over 18 amino acids. The CDR3 DNA reads TGTGCCAGCAGCTCGGCCGGGACAGGGAGTAACGGGGCCAACGTCCTGACTTTC. This codes for CASSSAGTGSNGANVLTF.

The chain joins TRBV25-1 to TRBJ2-7, with 7 bases fitting TRBD2. The CDR3 is 15 residues long. Germline V gene sequence: CDR1 MGHDK, CDR2 SYGVNS. J was trimmed by 0 bases and V by 1 base; bases with no gene match: 3. CDR3 residues: CASSEWGGSSYEQYF. CDR3 nucleotide sequence: TGTGCCAGCAGTGAATGGGGGGGTAGCTCCTACGAGCAGTACTTC.

The J gene is TRBJ2-1, the V gene TRBV5-1; TRBD1 matches 8 bases. The CDR3 consists of 16 residues. The V segment lost 4 bases and the J segment 6 bases; nucleotides outside the gene matches: 12. Germline V CDR1 and CDR2: SGHRS, YFSETQ. CDR3 region: CASSTRGRASGNEQFF. Here the CDR3 DNA reads TGCGCCAGCAGCACCAGGGGGCGCGCAAGCGGCAATGAGCAGTTCTTC.

The chain employs TRBV7-9 and TRBJ1-1, with 7 bases aligning to TRBD1. The trim removed 7 bases at V and 8 bases at J, leaving 7 bases unmatched. Germline V gene lookup returns CDR1 SEHNR and CDR2 FQNEAQ (reference sequence). The CDR3 consists of 12 residues. The CDR3 here is CASTFWTGEAFF. The CDR3 DNA follows: TGTGCCAGCACTTTCTGGACAGGAGAAGCTTTCTTT.

This clonotype was picked up many times. V is TRBV5-1 and J is TRBJ2-7; unclear D gene. The CDR3 is made up of 15 amino acids. Germline-derived CDR1 and CDR2 are SGHRS and YFSETQ. The V and J ends lost 0 bases and 0 bases respectively, with 10 bases between them. CDR3: CASSLVVAGSYEQYF. CDR3 nucleotide sequence: TGCGCCAGCAGCTTGGTCGTGGCAGGCTCCTACGAGCAGTACTTC.

The chain joins TRBV2 to TRBJ1-2; 7 bases line up with TRBD1. CDR1 is SNHLY and CDR2 is FYNNEI in the germline V gene. V shed 6 bases, J shed 13 bases, and the junction held 11 bases outside the gene matches. The CDR3 totals 12 residues. This CDR3 is CASRPVRTGSTF. CDR3 in DNA: TGTGCCAGCAGGCCCGTGAGGACAGGTTCCACCTTC.

This clonotype has only one observation. The chain joins TRBV12-3 or TRBV12-4 to TRBJ2-1; TRBD2 agrees at 10 bases. The CDR3 length is 16 residues. V was pared by 8 bases and J by 7 bases, with 14 bases of the junction left unmatched. The CDR3 nucleotides are TGTGCCAGCTCCATAGGGCTAGCGGGAGTCGGGAATGAGCAGTTCTTC. Translation: CASSIGLAGVGNEQFF.

This clonotype was recorded only once. The rearrangement links TRBV10-3 to TRBJ1-2, with D tentatively TRBD1 (6 bases). Germline V gives CDR1 ENHRY, CDR2 SYGVKD. Trimming pared 10 bases from V and 3 bases from J, leaving 21 bases between. The CDR3 consists of 15 residues. This chain's CDR3 is CATSQTGSADYGYTF. CDR3 coding DNA: TGTGCCACCAGCCAGACAGGTTCTGCGGACTATGGCTACACCTTC.

This clonotype was seen many times. The CDR3: CSVRGQGAWNTEAFF. The CDR3 DNA is TGCAGTGTCAGGGGACAGGGGGCCTGGAACACTGAAGCTTTCTTT. The genes are TRBV20-1 and TRBJ1-1; 12 nucleotides align to TRBD1. CDR1 and CDR2 from the germline V gene are DFQATT and SNEGSKA (reference sequence). This CDR3 has 15 amino acids. V lost 7 bases, J lost 1 base, and 7 bases stayed unmatched.

The V and J genes are TRBV25-1 and TRBJ1-2, with a possible D match to TRBD1 (5 bases). Germline V gene data show CDR1 as MGHDK and CDR2 as SYGVNS. This CDR3 comprises 13 residues. Trimming cost V 7 bases and J 1 base, with 10 bases left between them. The CDR3 nucleotides read TGTGCCAGCACCATGCAGGGTAACTATGGCTACACCTTC. Protein: CASTMQGNYGYTF.

This clonotype was counted many times. The gene calls are TRBV7-2 and TRBJ1-5, with D tentatively TRBD1 (6 bases). This CDR3 spans 12 amino acids. Trimming left V 5 bases short and J 9 bases short, with 11 bases between. Germline assignment: CDR1 SGHTA and CDR2 FQGNSA. In DNA form, the CDR3 reads TGTGCCAGCAGCCCGACAGGTCCGCCCCAGCATTTT. Its protein product is CASSPTGPPQHF.

This clonotype was counted a few times. This may arise from a read error, as a much more abundant clone is one base away. The V gene is TRBV2, the J gene TRBJ1-2; 10 bases fit TRBD1. This CDR3 spans 15 amino acids. V was pared by 4 bases and J by 7 bases, with 9 bases of the junction left unmatched. In germline, CDR1 is SNHLY, CDR2 FYNNEI. CDR3 bases: TGTGCCAGCAGTGGTTCTCGGACAGGGGGTTCTGGCTACACCTTC. Its translation is CASSGSRTGGSGYTF.

This sequence joins TRBV3-1 and TRBJ2-1; TRBD1 matches at 7 bases. Germline V gives CDR1 LGHDT, CDR2 YNNKEL (reference sequence). With 4 bases clipped from V and 3 bases from J, the junction kept 9 bases outside the gene matches. This CDR3 contains 16 residues. The CDR3 is CASSRPRQGNYNEQFF. The CDR3 DNA follows: TGTGCCAGCAGCCGCCCGCGACAGGGAAACTACAATGAGCAGTTCTTC.

This chain links TRBV12-3 or TRBV12-4 with TRBJ2-5; weak D call: TRBD2 (5 bases). Trimming took 5 bases from V and 4 from J, leaving 11 bases between them. This CDR3 has 13 residues. CDR3 DNA sequence: TGTGCCAGCAGTGTGCGGGTCTTAGAGACCCAGTACTTC. Translated, it gives CASSVRVLETQYF.

This clonotype was seen ten or more times. This chain links TRBV20-1 with TRBJ1-5, with D possibly being TRBD1 (5 bases). V was shortened by 4 bases and J by 2 bases, with 12 bases between the two germline ends. Germline V gene sequence: CDR1 DFQATT, CDR2 SNEGSKA (reference sequence). CDR3 length: 14 amino acids. CDR3 region: CSATGLAGNQPQHF. The CDR3 DNA sequence: TGCAGTGCTACGGGGCTTGCAGGCAATCAGCCCCAGCATTTT.

This chain uses TRBV7-2 with TRBJ2-2, with 12 positions matching TRBD2. The V gene end was trimmed by 6 bases and the J gene end by 6 bases; junction bases not matched to a gene: 5. In germline, CDR1 is SGHTA, CDR2 FQGNSA. The CDR3 covers 15 residues. CDR3 nucleotides: TGTGCCAGCAGGCTAGCGGGGGGGAATCCCGGGGAGCTGTTTTTT. Translation gives CASRLAGGNPGELFF.

The V and J genes are TRBV28 and TRBJ2-7, with 12 positions matching TRBD2. With V trimmed by 1 base and J by 7 bases, 5 bases remained unmatched. Germline V lookup: CDR1 MDHEN, CDR2 SYDVKM. This CDR3 has 15 amino acids. The CDR3 spells CASSLSSGGAGEQYF. The DNA for the CDR3 is TGTGCCAGCAGTTTATCTAGCGGGGGGGCTGGGGAGCAGTACTTC.

In its sample, this clonotype was seen a few times. The chain uses TRBV27 and TRBJ2-7; possible D gene TRBD1, 6 bases. The CDR3 covers 20 residues. Trimming left V 0 bases short and J 5 bases short, with 29 bases between. Germline V gene sequence: CDR1 MNHEY, CDR2 SMNVEV (reference sequence). As DNA, the CDR3 is TGTGCCAGCAGTTTATCCGTCAGGGGTGCGCAGTTCGGCTCCGTCGACGAGCAGTACTTC. Its translation is CASSLSVRGAQFGSVDEQYF.

This clonotype was found many times. The rearrangement joins TRBV7-3 to TRBJ2-3, with no clear D. Germline lookup yields CDR1 SGHTA and CDR2 FQGTGA. Trimming stripped 5 bases from V and 2 bases from J, with 8 bases between. The CDR3 is made up of 13 amino acids. CDR3 residues: CASSRRNTDTQYF. For the CDR3, the DNA is TGTGCCAGCAGCCGACGGAACACAGATACGCAGTATTTT.

The chain carries TRBV27 and TRBJ2-5; D is perhaps TRBD2 (5 bases). This CDR3 is built from 14 residues. V was cut by 6 bases and J by 1 base, with 12 bases left in between. The germline gives CDR1 MNHEY, CDR2 SMNVEV (reference sequence). The CDR3 region is CASSDSRGQETQYF. The DNA for the CDR3 is TGTGCCAGCAGCGATTCACGGGGCCAAGAGACCCAGTACTTC.

This clonotype was detected ten times or more. The chain combines TRBV7-9 with TRBJ1-1; the D is unclear. Germline-derived CDR1 and CDR2 are SEHNR and FQNEAQ (reference sequence). The CDR3 sequence is 12 residues long. Trimming removed 5 bases from V and 5 bases from J, with 9 bases in between. DNA of the CDR3: TGTGCCAGCAGCCAATTTGGGACTGAAGCTTTCTTT. Protein sequence: CASSQFGTEAFF.

This clonotype was recorded at least ten times. The chain has TRBV12-3 or TRBV12-4 and TRBJ1-5; D call uncertain. This CDR3 contains 13 residues. V was pared by 5 bases and J by 7 bases, with 12 bases between. The CDR3 loop reads CASSRDNRQPQHF. The CDR3 DNA sequence: TGTGCCAGCAGTCGCGACAACCGGCAGCCCCAGCATTTT.

The CDR3 spells CASSRDLEQFF. For the CDR3, the DNA is TGTGCCAGCAGCCGAGATCTGGAGCAGTTCTTC. The rearrangement uses TRBV14 and TRBJ2-1, with no clear D. In germline, CDR1 is SGHDN, CDR2 FVKESK. V lost 4 bases, J lost 10 bases, and 8 bases lay in between. The CDR3 consists of 11 residues.

V and J are TRBV5-1 and TRBJ1-1, with D unclear. Germline CDR1 reads SGHRS; CDR2 reads YFSETQ. The CDR3 consists of 13 residues. The V and J ends lost 2 bases and 5 bases respectively, with 10 bases between them. Here the CDR3 DNA reads TGCGCCAGCAGCTTCGTGTGGGATACTGAAGCTTTCTTT. Amino acids: CASSFVWDTEAFF.

On this clonotype: One end of the junction varies from germline; a read error may be responsible. The chain joins TRBV10-3 to TRBJ2-2; perhaps D is TRBD1 or TRBD2 (5 bases each). The CDR3 is 15 residues long. CDR1 ENHRY and CDR2 SYGVKD come from the germline V gene. CDR3 region: CASSYWGAGTGELFF. CDR3 coding DNA: TGTGCCAGCAGTTACTGGGGCGCGGGCACCGGGGAGCTGTTTTTT.

At least ten counts were recorded for this clonotype. V is TRBV11-1 and J is TRBJ2-1, with 9 positions matching TRBD2. J lost 4 bases, V lost 5 bases, and 3 bases had no gene match. The germline V gene encodes CDR1 SGHAT and CDR2 FQDESV (reference sequence). The CDR3 loop spans 14 amino acids. In DNA form, the CDR3 reads TGTGCCAGCAGCCGGACTAGCGAATACAATGAGCAGTTCTTC. As protein: CASSRTSEYNEQFF.